This T cell receptor (beta chain) was captured in a study of naive and memory T cell subsets. In germline, CDR1 is DFQATT, CDR2 SNEGSKA (reference sequence). V was clipped by 3 bases and J by 1 base, with 8 bases between them. CDR3 size: 13 residues. Two oligonucleotides, mixed equimolar, formed the beta constant-region primer covering TRBC1 and TRBC2. Ligated cDNA was amplified by four rounds of PCR with nested alpha and beta constant-region primers and SP2. TCRdb reanalysed the UMI-ligation and nested PCR reads using MiXCR and keeps one entry per CDR3 protein. Found here are more than 100,000 distinct CDR3 sequences, 30% to 45% of them singletons; the top ten hold 0.9%.

The specimen sequenced was central memory CD4+ T cells from blood. This clonotype was obtained from a human donor in good health. This chain links TRBV20-1 with TRBJ2-3; no clear D gene. The CDR3 sequence is CSARWQGTDTQYF. The DNA of the CDR3 is TGCAGTGCTAGGTGGCAAGGCACAGATACGCAGTATTTT.